The 5 T cell receptor beta chains in this list originate from one sample, sequenced in a study of blood T cell repertoires in COVID-19. Clones were read by immunoSEQ multiplex PCR, and TCRdb kept only the in-frame ones, dropping some. The repertoire has 90,000 or so clones, around 90% of them found once; the top ten carry about 1.8%. Specimen: peripheral blood. The origin of the receptors is a human donor with active COVID-19. The donor label of this sample is uncertain.

The V call is TRBV9, the J call TRBJ2-5; no reliable D call. The CDR3 runs to 14 residues. In germline, CDR1 is SGDLS, CDR2 YYNGEE. The ends were cut back, 4 bases at V and 1 base at J, with 11 bases in the middle. The CDR3 DNA follows: TGTGCCAGCAGCCTTCCAGGAACCCAAGAGACCCAGTACTTC. Translating gives CASSLPGTQETQYF.

This clone came up a few times. CDR3 sequence: CASSTGNTGELFF. The CDR3 nucleotides read TGTGCCTCCTCGACAGGGAACACCGGGGAGCTGTTTTTT. The chain combines TRBV9 with TRBJ2-2, with a possible D match to TRBD1 (6 bases). Trimming cost V 10 bases and J 1 base, with 11 bases left between them. The CDR3 totals 13 residues. Looked up from germline, CDR1 is SGDLS and CDR2 is YYNGEE.

V and J are TRBV5-1 and TRBJ2-3; the D gene is possibly TRBD1 (5 bases). V gave up 1 base and J gave up 2 bases, with 8 bases separating them. The germline gives CDR1 SGHRS, CDR2 YFSETQ. CDR3 size: 14 residues. The CDR3 is CASSLSTDTDTQYF. The DNA for the CDR3 is TGCGCCAGCAGCTTGTCGACAGACACAGATACGCAGTATTTT. Supplemented by reference TRBV5-1 and TRBJ2-3, the full variable domain reads KAGVTQTPRYLIKTRGQQVTLSCSPISGHRSVSWYQQTPGQGLQFLFEYFSETQRNKGNFPGRFSGRQFSNSRSEMNVSTLELGDSALYLCASSLSTDTDTQYFGPGTRLTVL.

This chain connects TRBV3-1 (or the pseudogene TRBV3-2) to TRBJ2-7; 7 bases align to TRBD1. The J segment lost 3 bases and the V segment lost 6 bases, leaving 11 bases of the junction unmatched. Germline CDR1 is LGHDT and CDR2 is YNNKEL (reference sequence). The length of the CDR3 is 15 residues. CDR3 in DNA: TGTGCCAGCAGTATCGGGACAGTTAATGACTACGAGCAGTACTTC. Amino acids: CASSIGTVNDYEQYF.

This clone was counted once. The chain uses TRBV11-2 and TRBJ2-1; D possibly corresponds to TRBD2 (6 bases). Germline-derived CDR1 and CDR2 are SGHAT and FQNNGV. The CDR3 consists of 16 residues. The V and J ends lost 4 bases and 0 bases respectively, with 13 bases between them. This CDR3 reads CASSYGGRLSYNEQFF. CDR3 bases: TGTGCCAGCAGCTACGGAGGGCGCCTCTCCTACAATGAGCAGTTCTTC.